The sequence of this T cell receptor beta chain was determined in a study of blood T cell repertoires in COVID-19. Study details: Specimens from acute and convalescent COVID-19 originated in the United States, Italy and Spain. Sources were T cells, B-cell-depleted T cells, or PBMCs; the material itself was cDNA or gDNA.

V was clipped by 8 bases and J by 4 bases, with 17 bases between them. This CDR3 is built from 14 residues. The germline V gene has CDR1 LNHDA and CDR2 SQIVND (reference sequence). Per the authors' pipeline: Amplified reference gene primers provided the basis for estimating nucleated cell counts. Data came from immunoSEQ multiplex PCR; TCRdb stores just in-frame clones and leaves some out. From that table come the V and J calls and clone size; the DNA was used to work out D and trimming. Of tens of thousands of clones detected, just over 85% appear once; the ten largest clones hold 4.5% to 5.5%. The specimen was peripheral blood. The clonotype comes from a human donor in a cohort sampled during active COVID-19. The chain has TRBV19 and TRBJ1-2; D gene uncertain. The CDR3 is CASCDLTGFYGYTF. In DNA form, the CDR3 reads TGTGCCAGTTGTGATTTGACGGGATTCTATGGCTACACCTTC.